This T cell receptor (beta chain) derives from a study of T cells in Graves' hyperthyroidism and ophthalmopathy. This clonotype was seen many times. TCR beta CDR3 sequences were amplified from RNA transcripts. HTBI primers were the set used in a first-round RT-PCR of the TCR CDR3. TCRdb used MiXCR to reprocess the multiplex PCR reads, holding one entry per CDR3 protein. The sample consists of about 96,000 distinct CDR3 sequences, just over 50% of them appearing once. Germline CDR1 and CDR2: SQVTM and ANQGSEA. V gave up 1 base and J gave up 1 base, with 7 bases separating them. The CDR3 has 13 amino acids. Patients with uncontrolled infections, other autoimmune diseases, pregnancy or lactation were excluded.

V is TRBV29-1 and J is TRBJ2-5; D unresolved. The sample consisted of blood. This receptor was taken from a woman between 40 and 50 years old with Graves' hyperthyroidism. The CDR3 reads CSVEGEVQETQYF. CDR3 sequence (DNA): TGCAGCGTTGAAGGCGAGGTCCAAGAGACCCAGTACTTC. The variable domain in full, completed from reference TRBV29-1 and TRBJ2-5, reads SAVISQKPSRDICQRGTSLTIQCQVDSQVTMMFWYRQQPGQSLTLIATANQGSEATYESGFVIDKFPISRPNLTFSTLTVSNMSPEDSSIYLCSVEGEVQETQYFGPGTRLLVL.